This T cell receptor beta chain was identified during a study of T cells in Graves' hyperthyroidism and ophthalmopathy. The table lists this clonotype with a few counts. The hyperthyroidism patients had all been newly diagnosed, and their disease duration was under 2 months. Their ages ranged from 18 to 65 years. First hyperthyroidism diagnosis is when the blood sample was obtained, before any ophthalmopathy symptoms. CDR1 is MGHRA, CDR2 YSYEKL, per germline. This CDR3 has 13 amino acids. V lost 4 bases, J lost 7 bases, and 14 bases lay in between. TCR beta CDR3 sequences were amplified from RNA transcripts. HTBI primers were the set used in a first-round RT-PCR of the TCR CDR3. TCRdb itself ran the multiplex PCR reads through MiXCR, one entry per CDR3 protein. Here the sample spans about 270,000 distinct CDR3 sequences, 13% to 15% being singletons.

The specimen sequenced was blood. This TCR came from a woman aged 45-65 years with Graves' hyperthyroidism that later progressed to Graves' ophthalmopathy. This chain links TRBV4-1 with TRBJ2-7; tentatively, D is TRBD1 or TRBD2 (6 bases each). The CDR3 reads CASSPQGTWEQYF. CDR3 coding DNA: TGCGCCAGCAGCCCTCAGGGGACTTGGGAGCAGTACTTC.